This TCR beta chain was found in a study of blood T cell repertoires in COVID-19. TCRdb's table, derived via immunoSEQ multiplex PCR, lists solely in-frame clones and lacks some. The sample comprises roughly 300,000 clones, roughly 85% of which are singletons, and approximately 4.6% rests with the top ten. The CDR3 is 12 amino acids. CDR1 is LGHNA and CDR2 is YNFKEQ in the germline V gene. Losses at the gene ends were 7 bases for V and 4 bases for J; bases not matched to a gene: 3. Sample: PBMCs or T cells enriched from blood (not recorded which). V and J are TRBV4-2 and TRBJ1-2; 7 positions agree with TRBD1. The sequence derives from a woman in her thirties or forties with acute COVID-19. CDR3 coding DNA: TGTGCCAGCAACCGGGACAGCTATGGCTACACCTTC. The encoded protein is CASNRDSYGYTF.